This T cell receptor (beta chain) was sequenced for a study of T cell responses to AZD1222 COVID-19 vaccine. The study, taken as a whole, reports: Donor demographics were predominantly white British with a female majority; clonal diversity may be underestimated. The study found vaccine-associated CD4 TCRs spanning spike, dominant at 160-218 and 743-854.

Doses given second, at about 4 or about 12 weeks, were pooled. Concerning this clone itself: Its antigen is unidentified.

Sequencing used immunoSEQ multiplex PCR; TCRdb keeps in-frame clones, though not all of them. The table lists 100,000 to 150,000 clones, around nine tenths of them singletons. CDR1 is MNHEY and CDR2 is SMNVEV in the germline V gene (reference sequence). The CDR3 sequence is 18 residues long. The V gene end was trimmed by 0 bases and the J gene end by 4 bases; junction bases not matched to a gene: 8. The origin of this receptor is an adult who received the AZD1222 COVID-19 vaccine. Material: peripheral blood, obtained 28 days after the second AZD1222 dose. This chain links TRBV27 with TRBJ2-1, with 11 bases identical to TRBD2. As DNA, the CDR3 is TGTGCCAGCAGTTTATCGGTAGCGGGAGGGCCAATGTACAATGAGCAGTTCTTC. It encodes CASSLSVAGGPMYNEQFF.